The clone carrying this T cell receptor (beta chain) has a single count. The CDR3 has 13 amino acids. The germline gives CDR1 SGHDN, CDR2 FVKESK. Trimming took off 4 bases at V and 8 bases at J, with 12 bases between the two ends. The data stem from a study of CD8 T cells in Susac syndrome. Study-level background: Within the sequenced group of Susac syndrome patients, 5 or 6 showed active disease and about 8 were in remission.

With random hexamers, reverse transcription was performed on about 0.45 to 1 ug of RNA. TCRdb reprocessed the immunoSEQ multiplex PCR reads via MiXCR and lists one record per CDR3 protein. The table includes 170,000 or so distinct CDR3 sequences, more than 95% detected once. V is TRBV14 and J is TRBJ2-4; D gene uncertain. The origin of this receptor is a human donor with Susac syndrome. The sequencing sample was made of CD4+ T cells from PBMCs. The DNA for the CDR3 is TGTGCCAGCAGCCCCGGTGGTTCGGACATTCAGTACTTC. Its translation is CASSPGGSDIQYF.